The source of this T cell receptor (beta chain) is a study of shared T cell receptors in the human thymus. Sequenced by immunoSEQ multiplex PCR; TCRdb stores in-frame clones only, minus some. This table has over 450,000 clones, around 78% appearing once. Trimming took 5 bases from V and 2 from J, leaving 13 bases between them. The CDR3 totals 14 residues. CDR1 is SGHTA, CDR2 FQGNSA, per germline. These same data were also listed under a study on human thymus T cells. According to that study: Donors were healthy Finnish infants having corrective surgery for congenital heart defects. Corrective cardiac operations yielded the resected thymus tissue. An apparent bias in V and J gene usage was seen in thymic and blood repertoires. Thymic repertoires from unrelated individuals overlapped highly, related research reported.

The source material was thymocytes. The chain has TRBV7-2 and TRBJ2-7; D remains unclear. The source of this sequence is a boy under two years old with a congenital heart defect. The CDR3 nucleotides are TGTGCCAGCAGCCCTTCGAGAGCAACCTACGAGCAGTACTTC. Protein product: CASSPSRATYEQYF.